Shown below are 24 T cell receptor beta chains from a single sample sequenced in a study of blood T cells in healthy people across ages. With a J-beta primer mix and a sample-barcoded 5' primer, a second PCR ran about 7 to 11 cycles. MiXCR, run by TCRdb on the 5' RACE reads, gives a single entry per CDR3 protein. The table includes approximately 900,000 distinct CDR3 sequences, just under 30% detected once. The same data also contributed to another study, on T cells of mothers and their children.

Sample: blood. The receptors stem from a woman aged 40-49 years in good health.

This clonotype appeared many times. The DNA of the CDR3 is TGCGCCAGCAGCCAAGGCCAAGTCAGGGGGCCTGGCTACACCTTC. Translation: CASSQGQVRGPGYTF. This chain links TRBV4-1 with TRBJ1-2; 8 bases map to TRBD1. With 1 base clipped from V and 7 bases from J, the junction kept 8 bases outside the gene matches. This CDR3 has 15 residues. Germline loops: CDR1 MGHRA, CDR2 YSYEKL.

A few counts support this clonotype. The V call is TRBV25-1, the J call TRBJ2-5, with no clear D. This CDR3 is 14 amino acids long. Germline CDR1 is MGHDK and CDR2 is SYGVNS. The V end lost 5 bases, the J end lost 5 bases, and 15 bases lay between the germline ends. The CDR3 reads CASSRKGLRETQYF. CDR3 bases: TGTGCCAGCAGTCGAAAGGGCCTGAGGGAGACCCAGTACTTC.

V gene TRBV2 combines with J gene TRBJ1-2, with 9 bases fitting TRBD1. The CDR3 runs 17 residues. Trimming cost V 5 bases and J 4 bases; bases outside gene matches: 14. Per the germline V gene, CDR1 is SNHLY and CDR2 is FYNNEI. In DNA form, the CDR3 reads TGTGCCAGCAGTACCCTTCGTCAACAGGGGGCCGGCTATGGCTACACCTTC. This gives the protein CASSTLRQQGAGYGYTF. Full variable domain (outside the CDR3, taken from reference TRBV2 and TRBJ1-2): EPEVTQTPSHQVTQMGQEVILRCVPISNHLYFYWYRQILGQKVEFLVSFYNNEISEKSEIFDDQFSVERPDGSNFTLKIRSTKLEDSAMYFCASSTLRQQGAGYGYTFGSGTRLTVV.

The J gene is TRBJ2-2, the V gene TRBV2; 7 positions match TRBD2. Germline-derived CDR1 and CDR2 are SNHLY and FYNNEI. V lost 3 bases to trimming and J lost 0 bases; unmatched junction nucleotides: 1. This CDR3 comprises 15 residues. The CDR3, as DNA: TGTGCCAGCAGTGATGGACTAGCGAACACCGGGGAGCTGTTTTTT. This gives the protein CASSDGLANTGELFF. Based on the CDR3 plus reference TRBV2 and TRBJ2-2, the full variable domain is EPEVTQTPSHQVTQMGQEVILRCVPISNHLYFYWYRQILGQKVEFLVSFYNNEISEKSEIFDDQFSVERPDGSNFTLKIRSTKLEDSAMYFCASSDGLANTGELFFGEGSRLTVL.

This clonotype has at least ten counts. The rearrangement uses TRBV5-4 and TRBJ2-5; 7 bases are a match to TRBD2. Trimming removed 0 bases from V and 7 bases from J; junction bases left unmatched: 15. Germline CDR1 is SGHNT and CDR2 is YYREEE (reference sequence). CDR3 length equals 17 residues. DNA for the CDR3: TGTGCCAGCAGCTTGGCCGTGGGCGGGGGTGCTGGCGGGACCCAGTACTTC. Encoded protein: CASSLAVGGGAGGTQYF.

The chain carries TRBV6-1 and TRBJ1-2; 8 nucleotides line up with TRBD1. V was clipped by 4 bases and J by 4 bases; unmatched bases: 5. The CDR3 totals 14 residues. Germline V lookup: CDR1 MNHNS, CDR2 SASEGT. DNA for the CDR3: TGTGCCAGCAGTGTAACAGGGGGAGGCTATGGCTACACCTTC. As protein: CASSVTGGGYGYTF.

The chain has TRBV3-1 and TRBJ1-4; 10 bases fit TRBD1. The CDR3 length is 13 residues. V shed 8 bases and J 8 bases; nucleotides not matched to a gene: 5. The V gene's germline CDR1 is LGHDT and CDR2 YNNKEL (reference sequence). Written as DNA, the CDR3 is TGTGCCAGCCGGACAGGGGGTGTCGAAAAACTGTTTTTT. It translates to CASRTGGVEKLFF.

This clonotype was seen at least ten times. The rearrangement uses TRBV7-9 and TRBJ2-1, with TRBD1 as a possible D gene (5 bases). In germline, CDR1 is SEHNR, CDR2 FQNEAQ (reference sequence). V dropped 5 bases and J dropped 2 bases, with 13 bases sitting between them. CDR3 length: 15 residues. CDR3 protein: CASSLRQRTYNEQFF. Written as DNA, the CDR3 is TGTGCCAGCAGCCTCAGACAGAGGACCTACAATGAGCAGTTCTTC.

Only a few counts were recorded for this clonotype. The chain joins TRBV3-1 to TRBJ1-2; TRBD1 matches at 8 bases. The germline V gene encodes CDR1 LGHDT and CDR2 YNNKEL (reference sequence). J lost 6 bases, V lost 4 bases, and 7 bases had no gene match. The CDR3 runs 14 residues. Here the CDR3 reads CASSRSGTGNGYTF. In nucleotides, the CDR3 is TGTGCCAGCAGCCGCTCCGGGACAGGTAATGGCTACACCTTC.

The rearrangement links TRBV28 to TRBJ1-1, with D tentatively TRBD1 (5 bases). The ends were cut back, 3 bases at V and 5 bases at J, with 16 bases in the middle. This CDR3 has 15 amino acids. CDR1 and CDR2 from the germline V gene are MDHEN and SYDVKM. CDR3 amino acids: CASSLGGGEWTEAFF. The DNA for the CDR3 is TGTGCCAGCAGTTTGGGGGGGGGTGAGTGGACTGAAGCTTTCTTT.

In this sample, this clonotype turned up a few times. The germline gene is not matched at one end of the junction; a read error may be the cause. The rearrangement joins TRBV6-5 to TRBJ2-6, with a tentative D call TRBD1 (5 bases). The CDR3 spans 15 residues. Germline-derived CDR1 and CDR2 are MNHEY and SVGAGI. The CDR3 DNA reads TGTGCCAGCAGCCTAGGAAGTGCTGGGGCCAACGCCCTGACTTTC. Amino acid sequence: CASSLGSAGANALTF.

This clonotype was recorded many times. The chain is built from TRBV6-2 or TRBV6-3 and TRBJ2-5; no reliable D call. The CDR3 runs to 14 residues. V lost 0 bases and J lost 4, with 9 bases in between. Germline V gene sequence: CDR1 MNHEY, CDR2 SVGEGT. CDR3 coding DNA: TGTGCCAGCAGTTACTCGAACCGGAGAGAGACCCAGTACTTC. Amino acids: CASSYSNRRETQYF.

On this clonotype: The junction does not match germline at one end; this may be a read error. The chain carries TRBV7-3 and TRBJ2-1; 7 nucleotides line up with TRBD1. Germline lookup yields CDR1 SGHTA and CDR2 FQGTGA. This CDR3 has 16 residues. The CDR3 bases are TGTGCCAGCAGCTCAAAGGACAGGAGCTCCTATAATGAGCAGTTCTTC. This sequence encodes CASSSKDRSSYNEQFF.

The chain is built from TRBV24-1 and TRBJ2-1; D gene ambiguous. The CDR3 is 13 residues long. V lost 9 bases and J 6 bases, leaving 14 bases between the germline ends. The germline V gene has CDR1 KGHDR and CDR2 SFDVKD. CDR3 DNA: TGTGCCACCGCAGACCCGACTCTCAATGAGCAGTTCTTC. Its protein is CATADPTLNEQFF.

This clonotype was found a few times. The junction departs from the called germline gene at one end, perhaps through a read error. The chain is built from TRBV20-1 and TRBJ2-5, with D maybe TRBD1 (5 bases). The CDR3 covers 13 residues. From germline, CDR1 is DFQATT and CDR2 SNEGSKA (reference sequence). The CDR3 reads CSARVQGYETRYF. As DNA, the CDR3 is TGCAGTGCTAGGGTGCAGGGTTACGAGACCCGGTACTTC.

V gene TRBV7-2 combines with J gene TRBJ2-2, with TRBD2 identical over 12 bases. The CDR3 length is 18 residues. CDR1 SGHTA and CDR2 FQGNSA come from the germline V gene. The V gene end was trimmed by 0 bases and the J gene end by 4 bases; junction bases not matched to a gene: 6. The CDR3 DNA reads TGTGCCAGCAGCTTAGCCCCCGTACTAGCGGGGGGCACCGGGGAGCTGTTTTTT. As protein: CASSLAPVLAGGTGELFF.

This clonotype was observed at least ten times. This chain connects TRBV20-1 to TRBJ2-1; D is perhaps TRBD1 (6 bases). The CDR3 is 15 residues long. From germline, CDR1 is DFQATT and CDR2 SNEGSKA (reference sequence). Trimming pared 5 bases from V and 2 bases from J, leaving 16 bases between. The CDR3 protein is CSARFSGQTYNEQFF. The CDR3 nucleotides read TGCAGTGCTCGCTTTTCCGGACAGACCTACAATGAGCAGTTCTTC.

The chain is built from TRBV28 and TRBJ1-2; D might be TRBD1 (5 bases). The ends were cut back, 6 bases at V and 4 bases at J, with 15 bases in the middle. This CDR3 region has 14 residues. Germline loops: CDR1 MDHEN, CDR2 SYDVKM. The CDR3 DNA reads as TGTGCCAGCAGCGACCCCTCAGGGCTCTATGGCTACACCTTC. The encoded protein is CASSDPSGLYGYTF.

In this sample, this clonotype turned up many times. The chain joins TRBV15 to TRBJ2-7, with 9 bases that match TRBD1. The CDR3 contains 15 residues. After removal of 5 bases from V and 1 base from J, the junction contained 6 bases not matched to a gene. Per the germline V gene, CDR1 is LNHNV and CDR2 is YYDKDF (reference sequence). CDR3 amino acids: CATSPQGARSYEQYF. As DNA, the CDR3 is TGTGCCACCAGCCCACAGGGGGCTAGATCCTACGAGCAGTACTTC.

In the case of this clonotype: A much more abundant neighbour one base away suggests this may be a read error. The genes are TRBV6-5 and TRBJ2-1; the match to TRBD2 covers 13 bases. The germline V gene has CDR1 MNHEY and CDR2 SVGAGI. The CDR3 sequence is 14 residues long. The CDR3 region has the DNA TGTGCCAGCAGGACCGGGACTAGCGGGAATGAGCGGTTCTTC. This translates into CASRTGTSGNERFF.

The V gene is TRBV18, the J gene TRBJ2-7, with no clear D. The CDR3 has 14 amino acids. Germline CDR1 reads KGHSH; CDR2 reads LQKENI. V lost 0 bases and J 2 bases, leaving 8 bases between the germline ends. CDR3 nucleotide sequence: TGTGCCAGCTCACCACCAGGGATCGCCTACGAGCAGTACTTC. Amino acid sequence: CASSPPGIAYEQYF.

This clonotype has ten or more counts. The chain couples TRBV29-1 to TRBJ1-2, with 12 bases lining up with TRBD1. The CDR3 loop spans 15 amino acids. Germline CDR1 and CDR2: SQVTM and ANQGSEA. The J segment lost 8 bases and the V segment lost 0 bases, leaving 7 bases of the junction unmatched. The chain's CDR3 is CSVEDPGQGAYGYTF. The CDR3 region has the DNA TGCAGCGTTGAAGATCCGGGACAGGGGGCTTACGGCTACACCTTC.

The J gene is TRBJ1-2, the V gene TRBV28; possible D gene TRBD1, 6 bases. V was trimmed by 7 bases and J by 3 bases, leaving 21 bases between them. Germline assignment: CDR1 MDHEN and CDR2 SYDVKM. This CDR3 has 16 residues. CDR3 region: CASTPSGAQGDYGYTF. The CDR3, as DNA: TGTGCCAGCACCCCTTCGGGGGCGCAAGGTGACTATGGCTACACCTTC.

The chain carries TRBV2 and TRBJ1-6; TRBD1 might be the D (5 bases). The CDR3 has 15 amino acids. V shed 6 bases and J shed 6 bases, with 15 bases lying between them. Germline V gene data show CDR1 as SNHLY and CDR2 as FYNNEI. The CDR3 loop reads CASSPRQRANSPLHF. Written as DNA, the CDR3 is TGTGCCAGCAGCCCCCGACAGAGAGCTAATTCACCCCTCCACTTT. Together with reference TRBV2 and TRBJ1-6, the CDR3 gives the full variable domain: EPEVTQTPSHQVTQMGQEVILRCVPISNHLYFYWYRQILGQKVEFLVSFYNNEISEKSEIFDDQFSVERPDGSNFTLKIRSTKLEDSAMYFCASSPRQRANSPLHFGNGTRLTVT.